This TCR beta chain was recovered during a study of siplizumab effects on memory and regulatory T cells (dated by TCRdb to between 2017 and 2020). A note on the overall study: Paired mixed lymphocyte reactions were run with siplizumab at roughly 1 ug/mL and without drug, across eight responder-stimulator pairs. The study looked at the effect of siplizumab, an anti-CD2 antibody, on alloreactive T-cell subsets in allogeneic mixed lymphocyte reactions made from human PBMCs. General study outcomes and caveats: Of the alloreactive CD4+ clones that could be mapped, the Treg-derived share averaged about 63% with siplizumab compared with around 27% in control reactions. About 75-95% of proliferating CD4+ or CD8+ clones could not be given a naive or memory phenotype. Because sequences at frequencies below about 10^-5 were poorly captured, only a minor fraction of alloreactive clones could be mapped back to unstimulated subsets. Compared with memory T cells, unstimulated naive T cells appeared more diverse, and naive cells seemed to make a substantial contribution to the alloresponse. Whether proliferating Tregs from siplizumab cultures actually had suppressive function was not functionally confirmed. Siplizumab significantly lowered the cumulative frequency of alloreactive sequences that could be traced to unstimulated CD4+ memory T cells.

In the germline V gene (reference sequence), CDR1 corresponds to MNHEY and CDR2 to SMNVEV. The germline V and J ends show losses of 6 bases and 6 bases respectively, and no gene match explains 8 bases of the junction. The CDR3 covers 14 residues, taking in both the cysteine and the phenylalanine. CDR3 DNA only is kept here, 42 bases in frame from base 1. On this clone: The antigen it binds to is not known. No quality values exist for individual bases; no much larger clone is one base distant.

The protocol used for the library was the immunoSEQ multiplex PCR assay. Approximately 93,000 TCR templates per sample were assayed by the deep sequencing platform. Genomic DNA extracted from sorted T cells was used for TCRbeta CDR3 sequencing. From the authors' description of their analysis: The R programming language was used for the clonal analysis of the TCRbeta CDR3 data. Alloreactive CD4+ and CD8+ clones were identified by comparing unstimulated samples to CFSE-low samples taken after the reaction. Regulatory or non-regulatory origin of alloreactive CD4+ clones was assigned by matching sequences to the sorted unstimulated Treg and non-Treg repertoires. TCRdb's version of the immuneACCESS table is confined to in-frame rearrangements and falls short of the full clone set. An unresolved V gene accounts for under half of the shortfall where checked; the remainder is of unknown origin. The DNA gave D and trimming, while V, J and clone size come from that table. The sample yields about 6,600 clones; 35% to 40% were counted once. Together, the top ten hold about 17% of the sample.

For about 6 days, cells in the mixed lymphocyte reaction were kept in coculture at 37 degrees C. After responder PBMCs were labelled with CFSE and stimulator PBMCs with Violet Dye, the two populations were combined at a 1:1 ratio. Sorted unstimulated T cells and proliferating T cells recovered from mixed lymphocyte reactions were subjected to TCRbeta CDR3 sequencing. Fresh whole blood from around 11 HLA-typed healthy donors was used to isolate PBMCs. After the mixed lymphocyte reaction, proliferating CFSE-low responder T cells were FACS-sorted for TCR sequencing. This sequence originates from a human donor in good health; the cells came from an allogeneic mixed lymphocyte reaction. The specimen was CFSE-low (dividing) CD8+ T cells sorted from an allogeneic mixed lymphocyte reaction. The rearrangement combines TRBV27 with TRBJ2-1; 7 bases in the junction line up with TRBD2. The DNA sequence is given as TGTGCCAGCAGCTTAGCGGGTGTCGGCAATGAGCAGTTCTTC. Translated, this gives CASSLAGVGNEQFF.